The T cell receptor (beta chain) described here comes from a study of cytomegalovirus exposure and HLA in healthy donors. Germline V gene data show CDR1 as PRHDT and CDR2 as FYEKMQ (reference sequence). V dropped 5 bases and J dropped 10 bases, with 15 bases sitting between them. CDR3 length: 13 amino acids. Study outcomes and limitations: In vitro work confirmed that three CMV-associated chains recognize CMV antigens. Accurate prediction of HLA-A and HLA-B alleles (for most subjects) was reportedly achieved from TCR beta sequences. A later analysis reportedly identified an Asian-associated ancestry cluster as carrying fewer N-insertions than the roughly 670-donor mean.

This PCR relied on a set of 60 Vbeta primers and 13 Jbeta primers. TCRdb's copy holds only in-frame clones and misses some; the assay was immunoSEQ multiplex PCR. The sample yields 100,000 or so clones, of which the top ten take up about 0.59%. With respect to this clone: What it recognizes is unknown.

Specimen: PBMCs. This clonotype was sampled from a man aged 50 to 60 in good health and CMV-seronegative. V and J are TRBV13 and TRBJ2-1; D perhaps matches TRBD2 (6 bases). The CDR3 DNA reads TGTGCCAGCAGCCTTAGGTGGAGGGGAGAGCAGTTCTTC. Its protein is CASSLRWRGEQFF.